These 16 T cell receptor beta chains share one sample of origin, sequenced in a study of blood T cell repertoires in COVID-19. Here immunoSEQ multiplex PCR was the method, and the copy in TCRdb shows in-frame clones only, minus some. The table has fewer than 400,000 clones, 65% to 85% seen once. The material sequenced was peripheral blood. These receptors originate from a man aged 30-40 years with active or convalescent COVID-19.

The J gene is TRBJ2-7, the V gene TRBV7-9; tentative D call: TRBD2 (6 bases). The germline V and J ends were trimmed by 4 bases and 0 bases, with 16 bases remaining between them. The CDR3 length is 16 residues. Germline V lookup: CDR1 SEHNR, CDR2 FQNEAQ (reference sequence). Written as DNA, the CDR3 is TGTGCCAGCAGCTACTCTCCGAGCGGGCGCTCCTACGAGCAGTACTTC. It translates to CASSYSPSGRSYEQYF.

The V call is TRBV7-6, the J call TRBJ2-3, with no clear D. The germline V gene has CDR1 SGHVS and CDR2 FNYEAQ. The CDR3 sequence is 15 residues long. The V and J ends lost 3 bases and 0 bases respectively, with 10 bases between them. For the CDR3, the DNA is TGTGCCAGCAGCTTGACGGGTTCTAGCACAGATACGCAGTATTTT. It yields the protein CASSLTGSSTDTQYF. Drawing the rest from reference TRBV7-6 and TRBJ2-3, the complete variable domain is GAGVSQSPRYKVTKRGQDVALRCDPISGHVSLYWYRQALGQGPEFLTYFNYEAQQDKSGLPNDRFSAERPEGSISTLTIQRTEQRDSAMYRCASSLTGSSTDTQYFGPGTRLTVL.

This chain joins TRBV11-3 and TRBJ2-7; 7 bases are shared with TRBD2. J was trimmed by 2 bases and V by 5 bases; bases with no gene match: 9. This CDR3 is built from 15 residues. Germline V gene sequence: CDR1 SGHNT, CDR2 YENEEA. Written as DNA, the CDR3 is TGTGCCAGCAGCCGCGAGTTCGCGGGGGCCTACGAGCAGTACTTC. Amino acid sequence: CASSREFAGAYEQYF.

The chain joins TRBV6-5 to TRBJ2-7; D call uncertain. CDR1 and CDR2 (germline): MNHEY, SVGAGI. The length of the CDR3 is 13 residues. The V gene lost 5 bases and the J gene lost 4 bases, with 12 bases spanning the gap. Here the CDR3 reads CASSTLAGYEQYF. CDR3 coding DNA: TGTGCCAGCAGTACCCTGGCCGGGTACGAGCAGTACTTC.

This rearrangement joins TRBV14 to TRBJ1-5; the D is unclear. The CDR3 loop spans 12 amino acids. V lost 8 bases and J lost 7, with 12 bases in between. Germline V CDR1 and CDR2: SGHDN, FVKESK. The DNA for the CDR3 is TGTGCCAGCGGAACGGGAAGACAGCCCCAGCATTTT. Protein: CASGTGRQPQHF.

The chain is built from TRBV27 and TRBJ2-7, with 7 bases matching TRBD1. Germline V CDR1 and CDR2: MNHEY, SMNVEV (reference sequence). CDR3 length: 15 amino acids. The junction had 7 bases not matched to a gene; V was cut back by 5 bases and J by 0 bases. The CDR3 bases are TGTGCCAGCAGTGCCCCGGGACAGCTCTCCTACGAGCAGTACTTC. It specifies CASSAPGQLSYEQYF.

The chain employs TRBV7-3 and TRBJ2-5; 7 nucleotides match TRBD2. Trimming removed 6 bases from V and 7 bases from J; junction bases left unmatched: 8. CDR1 is SGHTA and CDR2 is FQGTGA in the germline V gene. There are 13 residues in the CDR3. The CDR3 loop reads CASSPGGSRTQYF. CDR3 DNA: TGTGCCAGCAGTCCCGGGGGGTCAAGGACCCAGTACTTC.

V is TRBV28 and J is TRBJ2-2, with D perhaps TRBD2 (6 bases). V was pared by 7 bases and J by 7 bases, with 13 bases between. CDR3 length equals 13 residues. Germline V CDR1 and CDR2: MDHEN, SYDVKM. The CDR3 reads CASMGGRRGELFF. The DNA for the CDR3 is TGTGCCAGCATGGGAGGCCGCCGCGGGGAGCTGTTTTTT.

This chain connects TRBV29-1 to TRBJ2-2; 8 nucleotides agree with TRBD1. In germline, CDR1 is SQVTM, CDR2 ANQGSEA. This CDR3 region has 14 residues. V lost 4 bases, J lost 2 bases, and 3 bases stayed unmatched. This CDR3 is CSVGQGINTGELFF. CDR3 in DNA: TGCAGCGTTGGACAGGGGATTAACACCGGGGAGCTGTTTTTT.

The chain recombines TRBV27 with TRBJ1-5, with 9 nucleotides matching TRBD1. This CDR3 is built from 18 residues. Trimming at V came to 9 bases and at J to 3 bases, leaving 18 bases not matched to a gene. Germline V gene lookup returns CDR1 MNHEY and CDR2 SMNVEV (reference sequence). DNA of the CDR3: TGTGCCAGTCGACCCGGTTATCGACAGGGGGATGTCAATCAGCCCCAGCATTTT. The encoded protein is CASRPGYRQGDVNQPQHF.

The chain combines TRBV7-9 with TRBJ1-2; no clear D gene. Germline CDR1 reads SEHNR; CDR2 reads FQNEAQ (reference sequence). The CDR3 spans 13 residues. Trimming removed 5 bases from V and 2 bases from J, with 9 bases in between. CDR3 sequence reads: CASSPGANYGYTF. CDR3 sequence (DNA): TGTGCCAGCAGCCCGGGAGCCAACTATGGCTACACCTTC.

The chain joins TRBV4-1 to TRBJ2-3, with a weak D call TRBD1 (6 bases). Trimming stripped 6 bases from V and 2 bases from J, with 12 bases between. Germline loops: CDR1 MGHRA, CDR2 YSYEKL. This CDR3 comprises 14 residues. The chain's CDR3 is CASRREGDTDTQYF. DNA for the CDR3: TGCGCCAGCAGGAGAGAGGGGGACACAGATACGCAGTATTTT.

V usage is TRBV24-1 and J usage is TRBJ2-3, with a tentative D call TRBD2 (6 bases). V lost 7 bases and J 1 base, leaving 11 bases between the germline ends. CDR1 and CDR2 (germline): KGHDR, SFDVKD. CDR3 length equals 14 residues. CDR3 coding DNA: TGTGCCACCAGCCGGGACTCAGGCACAGATACGCAGTATTTT. Its protein product is CATSRDSGTDTQYF.

The chain links TRBV6-2 or TRBV6-3 to TRBJ2-7; 7 nucleotides align to TRBD1. Looked up from germline, CDR1 is MNHEY and CDR2 is SVGEGT. The CDR3 spans 16 residues. The ends lost 6 bases at V and 2 bases at J; junction bases unmatched: 13. Written as DNA, the CDR3 is TGTGCCAGCAGCCCCGCCCGGACAGGCTACACCTACGAGCAGTACTTC. This encodes CASSPARTGYTYEQYF.

This rearrangement joins TRBV6-5 to TRBJ2-7; possible D gene TRBD2, 7 bases. The germline V and J ends were trimmed by 7 bases and 6 bases, with 22 bases remaining between them. The CDR3 consists of 15 residues. The V gene's germline CDR1 is MNHEY and CDR2 SVGAGI. CDR3 protein: CASISRTGGAGEQYF. The CDR3 DNA is TGTGCCAGCATCTCCCGGACGGGGGGCGCAGGCGAGCAGTACTTC.

The CDR3 here is CASSVGDGSETQYF. CDR3 DNA sequence: TGTGCCAGCAGCGTAGGGGACGGGAGTGAGACCCAGTACTTC. The chain uses TRBV9 and TRBJ2-5; tentative D call: TRBD2 (6 bases). This CDR3 has 14 amino acids. Looked up from germline, CDR1 is SGDLS and CDR2 is YYNGEE. V lost 0 bases and J 5 bases, leaving 11 bases between the germline ends. Supplemented by reference TRBV9 and TRBJ2-5, the full variable domain reads DSGVTQTPKHLITATGQRVTLRCSPRSGDLSVYWYQQSLDQGLQFLIQYYNGEERAKGNILERFSAQQFPDLHSELNLSSLELGDSALYFCASSVGDGSETQYFGPGTRLLVL.